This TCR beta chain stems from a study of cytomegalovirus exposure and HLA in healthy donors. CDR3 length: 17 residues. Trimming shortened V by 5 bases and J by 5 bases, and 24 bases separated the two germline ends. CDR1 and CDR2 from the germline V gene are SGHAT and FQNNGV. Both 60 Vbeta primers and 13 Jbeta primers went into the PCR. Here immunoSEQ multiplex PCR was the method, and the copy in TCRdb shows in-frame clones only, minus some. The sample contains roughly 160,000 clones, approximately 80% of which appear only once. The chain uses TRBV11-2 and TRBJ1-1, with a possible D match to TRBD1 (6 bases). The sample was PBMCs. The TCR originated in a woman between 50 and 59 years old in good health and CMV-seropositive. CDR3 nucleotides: TGTGCCAGCAGCCTGAGAAGCCCCGACAGGAAGGGTACTGAAGCTTTCTTT. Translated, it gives CASSLRSPDRKGTEAFF.